One and the same sample provided the 7 T cell receptor beta chains below, sequenced in a study of cytomegalovirus exposure and HLA in healthy donors. The PCR ran on 60 Vbeta and 13 Jbeta primers. Produced via immunoSEQ multiplex PCR; TCRdb's table is partial and in-frame only. The table shows about 140,000 clones, with around 75% occurring only once. What was sequenced was PBMCs. All receptors come from a man aged 35 to 55 in good health and CMV-seronegative.

This chain connects TRBV7-6 to TRBJ1-2; TRBD1 matches 8 bases. The CDR3 sequence is 16 residues long. Germline assignment: CDR1 SGHVS and CDR2 FNYEAQ. The J segment lost 7 bases and the V segment lost 5 bases, leaving 15 bases of the junction unmatched. The CDR3 DNA is TGTGCCAGCAGCAACGCCGGGACAGGCCCCTCCAGTGGCTACACCTTC. This codes for CASSNAGTGPSSGYTF.

The gene calls are TRBV9 and TRBJ1-5, with D possibly being TRBD1 (5 bases). The CDR3 sequence is 15 residues long. V gave up 4 bases and J gave up 3 bases, with 14 bases separating them. The V gene's germline CDR1 is SGDLS and CDR2 YYNGEE. CDR3 coding DNA: TGTGCCAGCAGCCCTTACGGGGGGTCCAATCAGCCCCAGCATTTT. It codes for CASSPYGGSNQPQHF.

J is TRBJ2-5 and V is TRBV5-1, with 10 bases that match TRBD2. This CDR3 region has 17 residues. The V and J ends lost 2 bases and 2 bases, in that order; junction bases with no gene match: 9. Germline loops: CDR1 SGHRS, CDR2 YFSETQ. The CDR3 protein is CASSLTKAGGNQETQYF. The CDR3 nucleotides are TGCGCCAGCAGCTTAACCAAAGCGGGGGGGAATCAAGAGACCCAGTACTTC. Looking up the rest from reference TRBV5-1 and TRBJ2-5 gives the full variable domain: KAGVTQTPRYLIKTRGQQVTLSCSPISGHRSVSWYQQTPGQGLQFLFEYFSETQRNKGNFPGRFSGRQFSNSRSEMNVSTLELGDSALYLCASSLTKAGGNQETQYFGPGTRLLVL.

V usage is TRBV18 and J usage is TRBJ2-7; maybe TRBD2 (6 bases). Trimming shortened V by 5 bases and J by 3 bases, and 17 bases separated the two germline ends. Germline values: CDR1 KGHSH, CDR2 LQKENI. The length of the CDR3 is 15 residues. CDR3: CASSSGTGGDYEQYF. CDR3 coding DNA: TGTGCCAGCTCATCCGGGACTGGGGGAGACTACGAGCAGTACTTC.

V usage is TRBV30 and J usage is TRBJ2-3, with D possibly being TRBD1 (5 bases). Germline assignment: CDR1 GTSNPN and CDR2 SVGIG (reference sequence). Trimming took 0 bases from V and 0 from J, leaving 10 bases between them. The CDR3 has 15 amino acids. The CDR3 bases are TGTGCCTGGAGTGTCGCGACAGCTAGCACAGATACGCAGTATTTT. Its translation: CAWSVATASTDTQYF.

V is TRBV21-1 and J is TRBJ2-2; TRBD2 is taken as the D call from the table, unchecked against the DNA. TRBV21-1 is designated a pseudogene. This CDR3 spans 17 amino acids. The CDR3 here is CASSKRLAGSETGELFF. The DNA for the CDR3 is TGTGCCAGCAGCAAACGACTAGCGGGGTCCGAAACCGGGGAGCTGTTTTTT.

This clone is a singleton in its sample. The chain recombines TRBV4-3 with TRBJ2-2; no clear D. The CDR3 consists of 15 residues. V lost 1 base, J lost 7 bases, and 13 bases lay in between. CDR1 is LGHNA, CDR2 YSLEER, per germline. For the CDR3, the DNA is TGCGCCAGCAGCCAAGGGGCCTTCGGCGACGGGGAGCTGTTTTTT. It codes for CASSQGAFGDGELFF.